Following are 27 T cell receptor beta chains from one sample sequenced in a study of cytomegalovirus exposure and HLA in healthy donors. This PCR relied on a set of 60 Vbeta primers and 13 Jbeta primers. Clones were sequenced by immunoSEQ multiplex PCR, and TCRdb holds only the in-frame ones, with some missing. The sample contains 150,000 to 180,000 clones, 75% to 85% of which appear only once. The sequenced material came from PBMCs. All receptors derive from a man aged 25 to 40 in good health and CMV-seropositive.

This clone appeared a few times. This chain connects TRBV6-1 to TRBJ1-1, with D perhaps matching TRBD1 (6 bases). Trimming took off 5 bases at V and 1 base at J, with 11 bases between the two ends. Per germline, CDR1 MNHNS and CDR2 SASEGT. The CDR3 covers 14 residues. CDR3 nucleotide sequence: TGTGCCAGCAGTATCCTGACAGGGAACACTGAAGCTTTCTTT. Residues: CASSILTGNTEAFF.

The rearrangement uses TRBV9 and TRBJ1-2; 7 bases fit TRBD1. This CDR3 comprises 16 residues. V was pared by 4 bases and J by 4 bases, with 13 bases of the junction left unmatched. CDR1 and CDR2 (germline): SGDLS, YYNGEE. This CDR3 is CASSPDYRGTAYGYTF. CDR3 DNA sequence: TGTGCCAGCAGCCCAGATTACCGAGGGACAGCCTATGGCTACACCTTC.

For this clone: One end of the junction fails to match germline, which may point to a read error. This CDR3 is also generated by other DNA sequences in the sample. The gene calls are TRBV28 and TRBJ1-5, with D perhaps matching TRBD1 (5 bases). Germline assignment: CDR1 MDHEN and CDR2 SYDVKM. The CDR3 is made up of 13 amino acids. The CDR3 DNA is TGTGCCAGCAGTACCGACAGTAATCAGCCCCAACATTTT. As protein: CASSTDSNQPQHF. Full variable domain (outside the CDR3, taken from reference TRBV28 and TRBJ1-5): DVKVTQSSRYLVKRTGEKVFLECVQDMDHENMFWYRQDPGLGLRLIYFSYDVKMKEKGDIPEGYSVSREKKERFSLILESASTNQTSMYLCASSTDSNQPQHFGDGTRLSIL.

The genes are TRBV27 and TRBJ1-2, with 8 positions matching TRBD1. Germline assignment: CDR1 MNHEY and CDR2 SMNVEV (reference sequence). This CDR3 is built from 15 residues. Losses at the gene ends were 0 bases for V and 0 bases for J; bases not matched to a gene: 0. The CDR3 reads CASSLSTGANYGYTF. In nucleotides, the CDR3 is TGTGCCAGCAGTTTATCGACAGGGGCTAACTATGGCTACACCTTC.

V is TRBV30 and J is TRBJ2-7; D is unresolved. V was cut by 2 bases and J by 1 base, with 6 bases left in between. This CDR3 is 12 amino acids long. Germline V gene sequence: CDR1 GTSNPN, CDR2 SVGIG (reference sequence). DNA for the CDR3: TGTGCCTGGAGTTCCAGTTCCTACGAGCAGTACTTC. Its translation: CAWSSSSYEQYF.

The chain joins TRBV5-1 to TRBJ1-5; D might be TRBD1 (5 bases). The V gene lost 6 bases and the J gene lost 0 bases, with 13 bases spanning the gap. The CDR3 consists of 15 residues. CDR1 and CDR2 (germline): SGHRS, YFSETQ. CDR3 DNA: TGCGCCAGCAAGGAAGGGGCTTATAGCAATCAGCCCCAGCATTTT. Its protein is CASKEGAYSNQPQHF.

V and J are TRBV6-4 and TRBJ1-5; the D is unclear. Trimming stripped 6 bases from V and 4 bases from J, with 13 bases between. CDR1 MRHNA and CDR2 SNTAGT come from the germline V gene. The CDR3 runs 14 residues. The CDR3 sequence: CASSPSPGNQPQHF. As DNA, the CDR3 is TGTGCCAGCAGCCCATCCCCGGGGAATCAGCCCCAGCATTTT.

The chain recombines TRBV5-1 with TRBJ2-1; D uncertain. Germline CDR1 and CDR2: SGHRS and YFSETQ. This CDR3 spans 14 amino acids. Trimming removed 3 bases at V and 0 bases at J, with 7 bases between. CDR3 residues: CASSSPGSYNEQFF. The CDR3 region has the DNA TGCGCCAGCAGCTCGCCGGGCTCCTACAATGAGCAGTTCTTC.

V gene TRBV7-6 combines with J gene TRBJ2-3, with 12 bases lining up with TRBD2. CDR1 is SGHVS, CDR2 FNYEAQ, per germline. With 4 bases clipped from V and 1 base from J, the junction kept 3 bases outside the gene matches. The CDR3 totals 16 residues. The DNA for the CDR3 is TGTGCCAGCAGCTCCCGACTAGCGGGGGGCACAGATACGCAGTATTTT. Its translation: CASSSRLAGGTDTQYF.

The chain uses TRBV14 and TRBJ1-4; a possible D gene is TRBD1 (5 bases). V shed 2 bases and J shed 8 bases, with 15 bases lying between them. The CDR3 extends over 15 amino acids. CDR1 and CDR2 (germline): SGHDN, FVKESK. CDR3: CASSQTKTATEKLFF. In nucleotides, the CDR3 is TGTGCCAGCAGCCAAACTAAGACAGCAACAGAAAAACTGTTTTTT.

This chain uses TRBV15 with TRBJ2-2; D gene uncertain. Germline-derived CDR1 and CDR2 are LNHNV and YYDKDF (reference sequence). V gave up 4 bases and J gave up 0 bases, with 6 bases separating them. CDR3 length equals 14 residues. The CDR3 here is CATSTNSNTGELFF. In DNA, the CDR3 is TGTGCCACCAGCACGAACTCGAACACCGGGGAGCTGTTTTTT. Complete variable domain (other parts from reference TRBV15 and TRBJ2-2): DAMVIQNPRYQVTQFGKPVTLSCSQTLNHNVMYWYQQKSSQAPKLLFHYYDKDFNNEADTPDNFQSRRPNTSFCFLDIRSPGLGDTAMYLCATSTNSNTGELFFGEGSRLTVL.

This chain connects TRBV7-3 to TRBJ2-1; 9 nucleotides line up with TRBD1. CDR3 size: 15 residues. CDR1 is SGHTA, CDR2 FQGTGA, per germline. V gave up 0 bases and J gave up 7 bases; unmatched junction bases: 4. CDR3 region: CASSLTGTGPNEQFF. In DNA, the CDR3 is TGTGCCAGCAGCTTAACCGGGACAGGGCCTAATGAGCAGTTCTTC.

The V gene is TRBV6-4, the J gene TRBJ1-1; D remains unclear. There are 13 residues in the CDR3. Germline V gene sequence: CDR1 MRHNA, CDR2 SNTAGT. Trimming removed 6 bases from V and 4 bases from J, with 12 bases in between. In nucleotides, the CDR3 is TGTGCCAGCAGGGGAGAGGTGAGCACTGAAGCTTTCTTT. It yields the protein CASRGEVSTEAFF.

The chain employs TRBV7-2 and TRBJ2-7; 12 nucleotides match TRBD2. CDR1 and CDR2 from the germline V gene are SGHTA and FQGNSA. V shed 4 bases and J 0 bases; nucleotides not matched to a gene: 4. The length of the CDR3 is 16 residues. CDR3 protein: CASSSLAGGYSYEQYF. In DNA, the CDR3 is TGTGCCAGCAGCTCCCTAGCGGGGGGGTACTCCTACGAGCAGTACTTC. Full variable domain (outside the CDR3, taken from reference TRBV7-2 and TRBJ2-7): GAGVSQSPSNKVTEKGKDVELRCDPISGHTALYWYRQSLGQGLEFLIYFQGNSAPDKSGLPSDRFSAERTGGSVSTLTIQRTQQEDSAVYLCASSSLAGGYSYEQYFGPGTRLTVT.

The chain employs TRBV7-9 and TRBJ2-5, with TRBD1 as a possible D gene (5 bases). The germline CDR1 and CDR2 sequences are SEHNR and FQNEAQ (reference sequence). The CDR3 loop spans 15 amino acids. V lost 1 base and J 2 bases, leaving 11 bases between the germline ends. In DNA, the CDR3 is TGTGCCAGCAGCTTAGGCCTAGGGGCTCAAGAGACCCAGTACTTC. Its translation is CASSLGLGAQETQYF.

The chain employs TRBV29-1 and TRBJ1-5; D may be TRBD1 (6 bases). This CDR3 region has 13 residues. Trimming cost V 4 bases and J 9 bases, with 16 bases left between them. Germline V gene lookup returns CDR1 SQVTM and CDR2 ANQGSEA. The CDR3 is CSVGTALSGPQHF. In DNA, the CDR3 is TGCAGCGTTGGGACAGCACTCAGTGGGCCCCAGCATTTT.

The chain combines TRBV5-4 with TRBJ1-2, with 10 bases that match TRBD1. CDR3 length: 14 amino acids. The germline V gene has CDR1 SGHNT and CDR2 YYREEE (reference sequence). Losses at the gene ends were 4 bases for V and 3 bases for J; bases not matched to a gene: 3. The CDR3 sequence is CASSTGTGDYGYTF. The CDR3 coding sequence is TGTGCCAGCAGCACCGGGACAGGGGACTATGGCTACACCTTC. Full variable domain (rest looked up from reference TRBV5-4 and TRBJ1-2): ETGVTQSPTHLIKTRGQQVTLRCSSQSGHNTVSWYQQALGQGPQFIFQYYREEENGRGNFPPRFSGLQFPNYSSELNVNALELDDSALYLCASSTGTGDYGYTFGSGTRLTVV.

The V gene is TRBV25-1, the J gene TRBJ2-7, with 8 bases matching TRBD1. The CDR3 spans 12 residues. V dropped 6 bases and J dropped 7; count of bases not matched to a gene: 5. Germline V gene lookup returns CDR1 MGHDK and CDR2 SYGVNS. The CDR3: CASSGQGREQYF. Written as DNA, the CDR3 is TGTGCCAGCAGCGGACAGGGCAGAGAGCAGTACTTC.

This clone has only one observation. This chain connects TRBV10-3 to TRBJ1-3; possible D gene TRBD1, 6 bases. CDR1 ENHRY and CDR2 SYGVKD come from the germline V gene. The CDR3 spans 15 residues. Trimming cost V 6 bases and J 2 bases, with 14 bases left between them. The CDR3, as DNA: TGTGCCATCAGCCAAACAGGGTCAACTGGAAACACCATATATTTT. Its translation: CAISQTGSTGNTIYF.

In its sample, this clone was seen once. This chain joins TRBV2 and TRBJ1-1; no clear D. Germline lookup yields CDR1 SNHLY and CDR2 FYNNEI. Trimming cost V 9 bases and J 5 bases, with 19 bases left between them. The CDR3 contains 14 residues. CDR3 region: CASRGTVWETEAFF. CDR3 nucleotide sequence: TGTGCCAGTCGAGGAACCGTTTGGGAGACTGAAGCTTTCTTT.

V gene TRBV7-2 combines with J gene TRBJ1-5; 7 nucleotides line up with TRBD1. From germline, CDR1 is SGHTA and CDR2 FQGNSA. The CDR3 is 16 amino acids. With V trimmed by 6 bases and J by 3 bases, 11 bases remained unmatched. The CDR3 bases are TGTGCCAGCAGTTCCCTAGGGGGCCGGGTCAATCAGCCCCAGCATTTT. This codes for CASSSLGGRVNQPQHF.

This clone has a single count. The rearrangement uses TRBV9 and TRBJ2-2; 7 nucleotides align to TRBD2. The CDR3 is 15 amino acids. The J segment lost 0 bases and the V segment lost 4 bases, leaving 3 bases of the junction unmatched. Germline V gene sequence: CDR1 SGDLS, CDR2 YYNGEE. The CDR3 protein is CASSPSGTNTGELFF. Here the CDR3 DNA reads TGTGCCAGCAGCCCCAGCGGGACGAACACCGGGGAGCTGTTTTTT.

V and J are TRBV28 and TRBJ1-2, with D unresolved. Germline V gene data show CDR1 as MDHEN and CDR2 as SYDVKM. This CDR3 region has 11 residues. Deletions cut 3 bases from V and 7 bases from J, with 6 bases between. CDR3 DNA: TGTGCCAGCAGTTTGTCGGGTGGCTACACCTTC. As protein: CASSLSGGYTF.

In its sample, this clone was seen a few times. The gene calls are TRBV2 and TRBJ2-1; 9 bases are shared with TRBD1. V lost 4 bases to trimming and J lost 7 bases; unmatched junction nucleotides: 2. Germline assignment: CDR1 SNHLY and CDR2 FYNNEI. The CDR3 is 13 residues long. CDR3 residues: CASSADRGNEQFF. CDR3 sequence (DNA): TGTGCCAGCAGTGCGGACAGGGGAAATGAGCAGTTCTTC.

J is TRBJ2-7 and V is TRBV4-3, with 7 nucleotides matching TRBD1. Looked up from germline, CDR1 is LGHNA and CDR2 is YSLEER. The junction had 13 bases not matched to a gene; V was cut back by 5 bases and J by 0 bases. This CDR3 comprises 17 residues. The CDR3 loop reads CASSVGFRGQPSYEQYF. CDR3 DNA: TGCGCCAGCAGCGTCGGATTTAGGGGGCAGCCCTCCTACGAGCAGTACTTC.

This clone was detected once. The gene calls are TRBV7-3 and TRBJ2-3, with a weak D call TRBD1 (6 bases). Trimming pared 1 base from V and 4 bases from J, leaving 12 bases between. The CDR3 is 15 residues long. CDR1 is SGHTA, CDR2 FQGTGA, per germline. CDR3 amino acids: CASSLRPGVADTQYF. The DNA of the CDR3 is TGTGCCAGCAGCTTAAGACCAGGGGTTGCAGATACGCAGTATTTT. The whole variable domain, filled in from reference TRBV7-3 and TRBJ2-3, reads GAGVSQTPSNKVTEKGKYVELRCDPISGHTALYWYRQSLGQGPEFLIYFQGTGAADDSGLPNDRFFAVRPEGSVSTLKIQRTERGDSAVYLCASSLRPGVADTQYFGPGTRLTVL.

The genes are TRBV5-4 and TRBJ2-2; D might be TRBD1 (5 bases). Trimming removed 2 bases from V and 6 bases from J, with 17 bases in between. Germline CDR1 and CDR2: SGHNT and YYREEE (reference sequence). The CDR3 totals 16 residues. Here the CDR3 reads CASSFYKGADPGELFF. CDR3 coding DNA: TGTGCCAGCAGCTTTTACAAAGGGGCGGACCCCGGGGAGCTGTTTTTT.